Sequencing of this T cell receptor beta chain was carried out in a study of OX40 agonist ivuxolimab in advanced cancers. Overall study context: Each dose-escalation patient presented with hepatocellular carcinoma, melanoma, renal cell or head and neck cancer. Participants, around 80% male, averaged about 59 years of age, ranging from roughly 20 to 79. It was permissible to have had prior anti-PD-1, anti-PD-L1 or anti-CTLA-4 therapy, and 40% had some. The study's findings and limits: CD4+ and CD8+ T cells in blood underwent clonal expansion by week 6 at 0.1 to 3.0 mg/kg.

Sequenced by immunoSEQ multiplex PCR; TCRdb stores in-frame clones only, minus some. Among roughly 110,000 clones listed, 91% were seen once. This clone was seen only once. Antigen: not known. V was pared by 3 bases and J by 1 base, with 2 bases of the junction left unmatched. The germline V gene encodes CDR1 SGHKS and CDR2 YYEKEE (reference sequence). This CDR3 has 14 residues. Sequenced here: CD4+ or CD8+ T cells sorted from blood, sampled in a trial of the OX40 agonist ivuxolimab. The rearrangement links TRBV5-5 to TRBJ1-1; TRBD1 matches at 8 bases. This TCR was recovered from an adult with an advanced solid tumor such as melanoma, head and neck, liver or kidney cancer. Here the CDR3 DNA reads TGTGCCAGCAGCTCCGGACAGGGGAACACTGAAGCTTTCTTT. This translates into CASSSGQGNTEAFF.